This TCR beta chain was identified in a study of Ad26.COV2.S vaccination and SARS-CoV-2 variants. Study-level points and caveats: Responses of spike-specific T cells (both CD8+ and CD4+) reportedly showed substantial breadth after vaccination.

Data came from immunoSEQ multiplex PCR; TCRdb stores just in-frame clones and leaves some out. The sample lists about 400,000 clones, about 83% seen once, with just under 7.5% in the top ten. Remarks on this clone: Its antigen is unknown.

V was pared by 5 bases and J by 4 bases, with 18 bases between. Germline CDR1 MNHEY, CDR2 SVGEGT. The CDR3 extends over 16 amino acids. Treatment: around 19 received Ad26.COV2.S at low or high dose, single or two shots; a few received placebo; per-sample allocation not given. Sample collection was performed on day 63 after the first vaccine or placebo injection. An Ad26 vector that expressed Wuhan-strain SARS-CoV-2 spike constituted the vaccine. This sequence originates from a person aged 18-60 years who received the Ad26.COV2.S COVID-19 vaccine or a placebo. V usage is TRBV6-2 or TRBV6-3 and J usage is TRBJ1-5, with D possibly being TRBD1 (6 bases). The sample here was peripheral blood, taken in a trial of Ad26.COV2.S vaccine versus placebo. The CDR3 coding sequence is TGTGCCAGCAGTCATGCGTCGGACAGAGAGAATCAGCCCCAGCATTTT. Protein: CASSHASDRENQPQHF.